The entry below describes one TCR beta chain. This sample is drawn from a study of blood T cells in healthy people across ages. The authors ran a second PCR of about 7 to 11 cycles using a sample-barcoded 5' primer and a J-beta primer mix. Tags on each cDNA molecule came from a template-switch adaptor with 12 random nucleotides. Using its own MiXCR run on the 5' RACE reads, TCRdb lists one record per CDR3 protein. Of 1.5 million to 1.8 million distinct CDR3 sequences in the sample, approximately 43% were seen once. CDR1 and CDR2 (germline): SGHAT, FQNNGV. This CDR3 comprises 17 residues. The V and J ends lost 5 bases and 4 bases, in that order; junction bases with no gene match: 6.

The rearrangement uses TRBV11-2 and TRBJ2-3; 16 positions match TRBD2. This clonotype originated in a woman between 18 and 29 years old in good health. The sequencing input was blood. As DNA, the CDR3 is TGTGCCAGCAGCCTTGGGACTAGCGGGGGGGCCCCAGATACGCAGTATTTT. Its protein product is CASSLGTSGGAPDTQYF.